This TCR beta chain derives from a study of blood T cell repertoires in COVID-19. Study as a whole: COVID-19 samples from acute and convalescent phases originated in the United States, Italy and Spain. In each case, the material was cDNA or gDNA derived from T cells, B-cell-depleted T cells, or PBMCs.

J was trimmed by 0 bases and V by 5 bases; bases with no gene match: 10. The CDR3 extends over 16 amino acids. CDR1 and CDR2 from the germline V gene are SSHAT and FNYEAQ (reference sequence). In the original analysis: Reference gene primer amplification gave nucleated cell count estimates. Sequencing was performed with immunoSEQ multiplex PCR; in TCRdb, only in-frame clones are kept and a portion is missing. V and J calls and clone size are given by that table; D and trimming were obtained from the DNA. Of 70,000 to 100,000 clones listed, roughly 82% are singletons. The receptor was derived from a man aged 45-65 years with active or convalescent COVID-19. The chain carries TRBV7-7 and TRBJ2-7, with 7 bases fitting TRBD1. Sequencing was carried out using peripheral blood. CDR3 sequence reads: CASSHRPGTASYEQYF. The CDR3 DNA is TGTGCCAGCAGCCACCGTCCCGGGACAGCCTCCTACGAGCAGTACTTC. Full variable domain (rest looked up from reference TRBV7-7 and TRBJ2-7): GAGVSQSPRYKVTKRGQDVTLRCDPISSHATLYWYQQALGQGPEFLTYFNYEAQPDKSGLPSDRFSAERPEGSISTLTIQRTEQRDSAMYRCASSHRPGTASYEQYFGPGTRLTVT.